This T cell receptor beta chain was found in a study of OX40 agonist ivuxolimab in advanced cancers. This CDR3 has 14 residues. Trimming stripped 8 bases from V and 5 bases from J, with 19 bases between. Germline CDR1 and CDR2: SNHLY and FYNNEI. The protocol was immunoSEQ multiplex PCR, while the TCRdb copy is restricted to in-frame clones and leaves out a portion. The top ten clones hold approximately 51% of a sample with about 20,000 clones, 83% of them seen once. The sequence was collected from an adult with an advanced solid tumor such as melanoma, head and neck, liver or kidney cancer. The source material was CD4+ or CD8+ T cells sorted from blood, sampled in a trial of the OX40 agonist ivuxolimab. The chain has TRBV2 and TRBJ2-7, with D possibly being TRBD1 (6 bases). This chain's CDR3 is CASAPGWGPNEQYF. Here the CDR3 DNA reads TGTGCCAGCGCCCCCGGTTGGGGGCCCAACGAGCAGTACTTC.